This section outlines one T cell receptor (beta chain) sequence together with its context. This clonotype was detected a few times. The specificity of this receptor is unknown. No much larger clonotype is one base removed from it; base qualities were not supplied. Ficoll-Paque density gradient centrifugation was used to isolate PBMCs. V loses 7 bases, J loses 6 bases, and the germline ends lie 8 bases apart. From cysteine to phenylalanine, the CDR3 is 11 amino acids long. Of the read, only the CDR3 DNA is kept; its 33 bases are in frame from base 1. CDR1 and CDR2, looked up from the germline V gene (reference sequence), are SEHNR and FQNEAQ. The record originates from a study of T-cell memory formation after mild COVID-19 (dated by TCRdb to the early 2020s). General notes on the study: TCR sequence clusters from the two donors were found to be largely donor specific. Two young, previously healthy adult volunteers, one female and one male, were included in the cohort. In a couple of donors, T-cell clones that expanded and contracted after mild COVID-19 were tracked by sequencing TCRalpha and TCRbeta repertoires over time. Here is what the overall study found, with its caveats: Some responding clones were found in pre-infection memory, which suggests that pre-existing cross-reactive memory T cells took part in the SARS-CoV-2 response. Contracting CD4+ clones were found mainly in CM and EM memory subsets, while CD8+ clones were enriched in EMRA. Whether the second-wave clones peaking on day 37 were SARS-CoV-2 specific was not confirmed. From day 15 to 85, contracting clones showed balanced CD4/CD8 phenotypes, whereas a second wave of clones that expanded from day 15 to 37 leaned towards CD4+. The study included only a couple of mild cases, and larger cohorts that include severe cases with pre-infection samples were judged to be necessary.

The instrument was an Illumina NovaSeq 6000. Using 5'RACE with constant-segment primers, TCRalpha and TCRbeta cDNA libraries were constructed, with sample barcodes and unique molecular identifiers added in the process. Trizol reagent was used to extract RNA from every sample. The libraries were amplified in two PCR steps, and the second step added a second sample barcode and Illumina TruSeq adapters. Libraries were sequenced on an Illumina NovaSeq with 2 x 150 bp paired-end reads. For the original study's pipeline: The reads were demultiplexed and collapsed into UMI-guided consensus sequences using migec v1.2.7. Using mixcr v2.1.11, UMI consensuses were aligned to TRA and TRB V and J templates and then assembled into clonotypes. Clonotypes were classified as expanded or contracted when called significant by both edgeR and NoisET, with noise models trained on biological replicates. For edgeR calls, the cutoffs were a false discovery rate-adjusted p below 0.01 and a log2 fold-change threshold of 1. As an exploratory analysis of dynamics, max-normalized trajectories of the 1000 most abundant clonotypes were examined with PCA combined with hierarchical clustering. Each responding clone was given a CD4 or CD8 phenotype based on the CD4+ and CD8+ repertoires, which had been sequenced separately. TCRdb trimmed the raw reads at Q25, called clones with MiXCR and kept productive beta chains. Identical CDR3 protein sequences are pooled into one entry, listed with their most common genes and DNA. TCRdb, not the authors, supplied the V and J calls. The sample has more than 75,000 distinct CDR3 sequences on record, 14% of them singletons. About a third of the sample comes from the top ten.

The TCR sequence derives from an adult woman who had mild COVID-19 (a few samples of this study predate the infection). The sample titles of this study are shuffled in the database, so cell type and time point are left out; the donor was told from shared clones. Sequencing used PBMCs or a T cell subset sorted from them (not recorded which). This chain is built from TRBV7-9 and TRBJ2-3; the D gene is tentatively TRBD1 or TRBD2, each matching 5 bases. The DNA sequence is TGTGCCAGCATCTGGGGGGATACGCAGTATTTT. Translation gives CASIWGDTQYF.